These 17 T cell receptor beta chains originate from one sample sequenced in a study of graft-versus-host responses after intestinal transplantation. Data came from immunoSEQ multiplex PCR; TCRdb stores just in-frame clones and leaves some out. The table lists 20,000 or so clones, around 81% of them singletons. Graft-derived tissue was subjected to processing to liberate intraepithelial and lamina propria lymphocytes. Material: ileum tissue, obtained 12 days after intestinal transplant. These receptors originate from a human patient who received an intestinal transplant, so some T cells may come from the graft donor.

This sequence joins TRBV27 and TRBJ1-5; D is perhaps TRBD1 (5 bases). Germline loops: CDR1 MNHEY, CDR2 SMNVEV (reference sequence). The CDR3 consists of 15 residues. The ends were cut back, 2 bases at V and 0 bases at J, with 8 bases in the middle. DNA for the CDR3: TGTGCCAGCAGTTTAGGGGCAGGTAGCAATCAGCCCCAGCATTTT. It codes for CASSLGAGSNQPQHF.

There are a few counts of this clone. This chain joins TRBV5-1 and TRBJ2-7; 8 bases fit TRBD2. Germline V gene data show CDR1 as SGHRS and CDR2 as YFSETQ. The V segment lost 4 bases and the J segment 6 bases; nucleotides outside the gene matches: 9. This CDR3 has 14 amino acids. CDR3: CASSPGGTRGEQYF. CDR3 coding DNA: TGCGCCAGCAGCCCTGGAGGGACTAGAGGCGAGCAGTACTTC.

The chain recombines TRBV2 with TRBJ2-7; 9 nucleotides match TRBD2. The germline CDR1 and CDR2 sequences are SNHLY and FYNNEI. The CDR3 is 15 residues long. J was trimmed by 1 base and V by 3 bases; bases with no gene match: 4. The CDR3 DNA follows: TGTGCCAGCAGTGATCGTAGCGGGGGTTCCTACGAGCAGTACTTC. It yields the protein CASSDRSGGSYEQYF.

This rearrangement joins TRBV5-1 to TRBJ2-7; D is undetermined. The V end lost 0 bases, the J end lost 0 bases, and 10 bases lay between the germline ends. This CDR3 has 15 residues. The germline V gene encodes CDR1 SGHRS and CDR2 YFSETQ. CDR3 DNA: TGCGCCAGCAGCTTGGCTCTTCGTAGCTCCTACGAGCAGTACTTC. It yields the protein CASSLALRSSYEQYF.

The chain joins TRBV7-9 to TRBJ1-2; D gene uncertain. The ends were cut back, 1 base at V and 4 bases at J, with 7 bases in the middle. CDR1 is SEHNR and CDR2 is FQNEAQ in the germline V gene (reference sequence). This CDR3 comprises 13 residues. CDR3 DNA: TGTGCCAGCAGCTTAGGGGCCGGCTATGGCTACACCTTC. Protein: CASSLGAGYGYTF.

This rearrangement joins TRBV7-6 to TRBJ2-2; 8 bases are a match to TRBD2. CDR1 and CDR2 (germline): SGHVS, FNYEAQ. With V trimmed by 3 bases and J by 0 bases, 3 bases remained unmatched. CDR3 length: 16 residues. The CDR3 spells CASSLVAGPNTGELFF. CDR3 in DNA: TGTGCCAGCAGCTTGGTAGCGGGGCCGAACACCGGGGAGCTGTTTTTT.

The V gene is TRBV9, the J gene TRBJ2-1; TRBD1 agrees at 7 bases. Losses at the gene ends were 3 bases for V and 1 base for J; bases not matched to a gene: 7. Germline V gene lookup returns CDR1 SGDLS and CDR2 YYNGEE. The CDR3 loop spans 16 amino acids. The CDR3 here is CASSAGGQLSYNEQFF. The DNA for the CDR3 is TGTGCCAGCAGCGCAGGGGGACAGTTGTCCTACAATGAGCAGTTCTTC.

This clone was detected only once. The chain has TRBV6-5 and TRBJ2-5, with 7 bases aligning to TRBD2. V was pared by 8 bases and J by 1 base, with 7 bases of the junction left unmatched. The germline V gene encodes CDR1 MNHEY and CDR2 SVGAGI. The CDR3 loop spans 14 amino acids. In DNA form, the CDR3 reads TGTGCCAGCGGCGAGGGAGGGAGCCAAGAGACCCAGTACTTC. This codes for CASGEGGSQETQYF.

The chain links TRBV28 to TRBJ2-7, with a possible D match to TRBD2 (6 bases). This CDR3 has 15 residues. Germline V CDR1 and CDR2: MDHEN, SYDVKM. Trimming removed 6 bases from V and 4 bases from J, with 19 bases in between. The CDR3 protein is CASSPRYSGRYEQYF. The CDR3 DNA reads TGTGCCAGCAGCCCTCGGTATTCAGGGAGGTACGAGCAGTACTTC.

This chain joins TRBV16 and TRBJ1-5; D gene unclear. There are 14 residues in the CDR3. Trimming cost V 3 bases and J 4 bases, with 10 bases left between them. Germline V gives CDR1 KGHSY, CDR2 FQNENV. The chain's CDR3 is CASSQTGMNQPQHF. CDR3 bases: TGTGCCAGCAGCCAGACGGGGATGAATCAGCCCCAGCATTTT.

The chain couples TRBV5-4 to TRBJ1-1, with 9 bases aligning to TRBD1. The CDR3 loop spans 17 amino acids. The junction had 8 bases not matched to a gene; V was cut back by 0 bases and J by 2 bases. Germline values: CDR1 SGHNT, CDR2 YYREEE (reference sequence). The CDR3: CASSLGGQGGSNTEAFF. In nucleotides, the CDR3 is TGTGCCAGCAGCTTGGGGGGACAGGGAGGCTCAAACACTGAAGCTTTCTTT.

J is TRBJ2-1 and V is TRBV11-2; 7 bases line up with TRBD1. Germline V gene data show CDR1 as SGHAT and CDR2 as FQNNGV. Germline trimming cut 5 bases from V and 3 bases from J; bases unmatched to any gene: 4. This CDR3 region has 14 residues. The CDR3 is CASSPRDSYNEQFF. CDR3 DNA sequence: TGTGCCAGCAGCCCCCGGGACAGCTACAATGAGCAGTTCTTC.

This clone was counted only a few times. V gene TRBV4-1 combines with J gene TRBJ2-2, with D perhaps TRBD2 (5 bases). Germline V gives CDR1 MGHRA, CDR2 YSYEKL. The CDR3 length is 16 residues. The ends were cut back, 0 bases at V and 3 bases at J, with 11 bases in the middle. CDR3 sequence reads: CASSQEWRHYTGELFF. CDR3 sequence (DNA): TGCGCCAGCAGCCAAGAGTGGAGGCATTACACCGGGGAGCTGTTTTTT.

V is TRBV7-3 and J is TRBJ2-2; D might be TRBD2 (5 bases). Trimming left V 4 bases short and J 7 bases short, with 10 bases between. The CDR3 length is 13 residues. The germline CDR1 and CDR2 sequences are SGHTA and FQGTGA. CDR3 bases: TGTGCCAGCAGCTCCGGAGGTGGCGGGGAGCTGTTTTTT. Translation gives CASSSGGGGELFF.

The CDR3 spells CASSPGQGSLETQYF. The CDR3 nucleotides read TGTGCCAGCAGCCCTGGACAGGGTTCGTTGGAGACCCAGTACTTC. The chain employs TRBV7-8 and TRBJ2-5, with TRBD1 identical over 8 bases. J gave up 5 bases and V 5 bases, and 10 bases lay outside the gene matches. Per germline, CDR1 SGHVS and CDR2 FQNEAQ. The CDR3 runs 15 residues.

The chain recombines TRBV7-9 with TRBJ2-7; 8 bases are shared with TRBD2. This CDR3 has 13 residues. Germline CDR1 is SEHNR and CDR2 is FQNEAQ (reference sequence). The V gene end was trimmed by 2 bases and the J gene end by 7 bases; junction bases not matched to a gene: 4. The CDR3 loop is CASSLIGGREQYF. CDR3 nucleotides: TGTGCCAGCAGCTTAATCGGCGGGAGGGAGCAGTACTTC.

This chain links TRBV28 with TRBJ1-2; 7 nucleotides align to TRBD1. V shed 3 bases and J 7 bases; nucleotides not matched to a gene: 8. The germline V gene has CDR1 MDHEN and CDR2 SYDVKM. The CDR3 spans 14 residues. The CDR3 nucleotides are TGTGCCAGCAGTTTTTCAAGGGGGCGCCGTGGCTACACCTTC. Its protein product is CASSFSRGRRGYTF.